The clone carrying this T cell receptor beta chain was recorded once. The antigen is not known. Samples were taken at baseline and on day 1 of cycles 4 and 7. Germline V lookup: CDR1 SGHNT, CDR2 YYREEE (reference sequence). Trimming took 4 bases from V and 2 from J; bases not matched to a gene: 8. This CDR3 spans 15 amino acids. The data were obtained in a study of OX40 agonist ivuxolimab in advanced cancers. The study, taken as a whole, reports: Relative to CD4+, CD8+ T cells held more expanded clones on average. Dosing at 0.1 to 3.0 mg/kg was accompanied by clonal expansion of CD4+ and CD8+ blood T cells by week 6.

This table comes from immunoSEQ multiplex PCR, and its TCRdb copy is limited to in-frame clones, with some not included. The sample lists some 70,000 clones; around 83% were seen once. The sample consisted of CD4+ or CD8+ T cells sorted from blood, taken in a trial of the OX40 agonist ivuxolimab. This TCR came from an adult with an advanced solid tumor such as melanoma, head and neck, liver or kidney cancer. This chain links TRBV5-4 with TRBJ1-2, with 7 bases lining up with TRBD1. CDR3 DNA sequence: TGTGCCAGCAGCGGGCAGGGGGAAAGGAACTATGGCTACACCTTC. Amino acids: CASSGQGERNYGYTF.